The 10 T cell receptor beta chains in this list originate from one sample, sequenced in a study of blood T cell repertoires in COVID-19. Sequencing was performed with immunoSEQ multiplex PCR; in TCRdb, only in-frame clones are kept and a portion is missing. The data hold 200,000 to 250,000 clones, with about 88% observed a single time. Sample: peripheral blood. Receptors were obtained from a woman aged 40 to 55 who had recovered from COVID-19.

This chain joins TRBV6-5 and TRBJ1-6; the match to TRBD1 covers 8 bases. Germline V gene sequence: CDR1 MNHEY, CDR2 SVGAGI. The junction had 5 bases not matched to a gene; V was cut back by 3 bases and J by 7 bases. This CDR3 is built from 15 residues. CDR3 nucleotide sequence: TGTGCCAGCAGTTATGACAGGGGCGACAATTCACCCCTCCACTTT. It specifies CASSYDRGDNSPLHF.

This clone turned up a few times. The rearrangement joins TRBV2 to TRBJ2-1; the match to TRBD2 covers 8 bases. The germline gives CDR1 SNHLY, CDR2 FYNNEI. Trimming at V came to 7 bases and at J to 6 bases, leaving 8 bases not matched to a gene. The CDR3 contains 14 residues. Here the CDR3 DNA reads TGTGCCAGCAAGTTACTAGCGGCCCGCAATGAGCAGTTCTTC. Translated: CASKLLAARNEQFF. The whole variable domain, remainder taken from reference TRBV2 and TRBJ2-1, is EPEVTQTPSHQVTQMGQEVILRCVPISNHLYFYWYRQILGQKVEFLVSFYNNEISEKSEIFDDQFSVERPDGSNFTLKIRSTKLEDSAMYFCASKLLAARNEQFFGPGTRLTVL.

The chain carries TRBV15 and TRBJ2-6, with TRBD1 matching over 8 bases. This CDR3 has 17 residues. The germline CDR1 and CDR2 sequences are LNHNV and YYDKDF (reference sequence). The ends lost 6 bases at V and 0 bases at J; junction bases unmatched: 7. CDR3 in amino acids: CATRSSGGNSGANVLTF. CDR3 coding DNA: TGTGCCACCAGATCGTCAGGGGGCAACTCTGGGGCCAACGTCCTGACTTTC.

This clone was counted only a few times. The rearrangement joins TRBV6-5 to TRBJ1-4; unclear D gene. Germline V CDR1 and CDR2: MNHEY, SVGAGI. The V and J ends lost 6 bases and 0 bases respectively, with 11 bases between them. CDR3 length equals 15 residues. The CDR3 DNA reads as TGTGCCAGCAGGGTGGTAGTTGCAACTAATGAAAAACTGTTTTTT. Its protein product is CASRVVVATNEKLFF.

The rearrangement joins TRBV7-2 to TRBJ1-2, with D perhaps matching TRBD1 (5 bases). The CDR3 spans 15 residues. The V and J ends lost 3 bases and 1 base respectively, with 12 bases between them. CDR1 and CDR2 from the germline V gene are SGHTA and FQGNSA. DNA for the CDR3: TGTGCCAGCAGCTTGGGGCCGACCCTTAACTATGGCTACACCTTC. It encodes CASSLGPTLNYGYTF.

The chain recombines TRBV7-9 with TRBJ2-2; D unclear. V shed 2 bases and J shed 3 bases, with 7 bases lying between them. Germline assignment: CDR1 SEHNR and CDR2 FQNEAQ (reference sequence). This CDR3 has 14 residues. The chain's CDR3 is CASSLSTYTGELFF. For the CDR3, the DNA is TGTGCCAGCAGCTTATCAACATACACCGGGGAGCTGTTTTTT.

CDR3 in amino acids: CASSFVADRSSYEQYF. The CDR3 nucleotides are TGTGCCAGCAGCTTTGTAGCGGACAGGAGCTCCTACGAGCAGTACTTC. This chain links TRBV11-3 with TRBJ2-7; weak D call: TRBD1 (7 bases). This CDR3 is 16 amino acids long. V was shortened by 3 bases and J by 0 bases, with 15 bases between the two germline ends. Germline CDR1 SGHNT, CDR2 YENEEA.

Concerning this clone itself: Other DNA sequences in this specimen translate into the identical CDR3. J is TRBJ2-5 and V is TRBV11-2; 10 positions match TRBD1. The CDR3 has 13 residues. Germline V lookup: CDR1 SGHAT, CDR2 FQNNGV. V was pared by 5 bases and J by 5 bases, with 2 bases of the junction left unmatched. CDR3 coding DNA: TGTGCCAGCAGCCGGGACAGGGGCGAGACCCAGTACTTC. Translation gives CASSRDRGETQYF.

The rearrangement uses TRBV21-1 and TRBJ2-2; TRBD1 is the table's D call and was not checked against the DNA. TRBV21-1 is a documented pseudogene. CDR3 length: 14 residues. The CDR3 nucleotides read TGTGCCAGTACGACAGACCCGTTCACCGGGGAGCTGTTTTTT. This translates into CASTTDPFTGELFF.

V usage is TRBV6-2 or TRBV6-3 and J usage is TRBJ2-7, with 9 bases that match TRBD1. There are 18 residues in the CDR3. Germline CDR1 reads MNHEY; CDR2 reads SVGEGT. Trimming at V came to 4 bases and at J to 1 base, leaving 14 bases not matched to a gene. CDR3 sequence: CASSSGTGIFQGSYEQYF. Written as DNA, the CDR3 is TGTGCCAGCAGTTCGGGGACAGGGATCTTCCAGGGTTCCTACGAGCAGTACTTC.